This T cell receptor (beta chain) was sequenced for a study of T cells expressing NK-cell markers. Following a re-call of the 5' RACE reads, TCRdb has one entry per CDR3 protein and lacks DNA. Its clone listing holds 350,000 to 400,000 distinct CDR3 sequences. The CDR3 runs to 14 residues. CDR1 and CDR2 (germline): SQVTM, ANQGSEA. The sequence was collected from a woman in her fifties or sixties in good health. Sequencing was done on a sample of blood T cells: a sorted CD56 or NKG2C T cell subset, CD4+ or CD8+ T cells, or bulk PBMC T cells (not recorded which). The chain is built from TRBV29-1 and TRBJ2-5; the D call from TCRdb, TRBD1, cannot be confirmed without DNA. The CDR3 loop is CSVESLGVGKTQYF.